This TCR beta chain was sequenced during a study of blood T cell repertoires in COVID-19. Study background: Sites across the United States, Italy and Spain contributed samples from acute and convalescent COVID-19. From T cells, B-cell-depleted T cells, or PBMCs came the material, which was cDNA or gDNA.

Authors' data handling: Scientists estimated how many nucleated cells there were by amplifying reference gene primers. Data came from immunoSEQ multiplex PCR; TCRdb stores just in-frame clones and leaves some out. V, J and clone size derive from that table, while D and trimming were established from the DNA sequence. The table lists nearly 30,000 clones, around 90% of them singletons. Germline V gives CDR1 SGHRS, CDR2 YFSETQ. V was pared by 2 bases and J by 4 bases, with 12 bases between. CDR3 length: 14 residues. This clone came up a few times. The rearrangement uses TRBV5-1 and TRBJ2-5, with D possibly being TRBD1 (6 bases). The sequencing sample was made of peripheral blood. The receptor was isolated from a man aged 70 or older with active or convalescent COVID-19. CDR3 sequence reads: CASSFPGAGETQYF. Written as DNA, the CDR3 is TGCGCCAGCAGCTTCCCAGGGGCTGGAGAGACCCAGTACTTC.